This TCR beta chain was sequenced in a study of blood T cell repertoires in COVID-19. This CDR3 region has 16 residues. The ends lost 1 base at V and 2 bases at J; junction bases unmatched: 8. Per the germline V gene, CDR1 is SQVTM and CDR2 is ANQGSEA. This clone was observed once. Some clones are missing from TCRdb's copy, which holds only in-frame ones; the method was immunoSEQ multiplex PCR. Of some 130,000 clones in the sample, about four fifths are singletons; the top ten hold under 15%. The receptor was isolated from a woman in her 30s who had recovered from COVID-19. The V gene is TRBV29-1, the J gene TRBJ2-5; TRBD2 agrees at 9 bases. What was sequenced was peripheral blood. The CDR3 loop is CSVEGLAGVSQETQYF. The CDR3 nucleotides are TGCAGCGTTGAAGGATTAGCGGGAGTGTCACAAGAGACCCAGTACTTC.